Described below is a single T cell receptor (beta chain) sequence and its context. Method: immunoSEQ multiplex PCR; TCRdb's copy keeps in-frame clones and lacks some. The sample holds 250,000 to 400,000 clones, roughly 90% seen once. This CDR3 spans 15 amino acids. CDR1 is SGHTA, CDR2 FQGNSA, per germline. J was trimmed by 6 bases and V by 5 bases; bases with no gene match: 10. This sample stems from a study of blood T cell repertoires in COVID-19. In the study overall: There were acute and convalescent COVID-19 samples, and they came from the United States, Italy and Spain.

The clonotype comes from a woman aged 25-40 years with COVID-19, enrolled during active disease. V usage is TRBV7-2 and J usage is TRBJ1-1; 9 bases are a match to TRBD1. Sequencing was performed on peripheral blood. The CDR3 DNA follows: TGTGCCAGCAGCCTACGGACAGGGGTGAAGGCTGAAGCTTTCTTT. This gives the protein CASSLRTGVKAEAFF.